Listed here is a single T cell receptor (beta chain). Its antigen remains unidentified. This entry comes from a study of Ad26.COV2.S vaccination and SARS-CoV-2 variants. Study findings and constraints: Substantial breadth was reportedly displayed by spike-specific CD8+ and CD4+ T cell responses after vaccination. Breadth of non-spike TCRs did not differ between vaccinees and placebo recipients. Among vaccine recipients, spike-specific TCR breadth exceeded that of placebo recipients.

TCRdb's copy holds only in-frame clones and misses some; the assay was immunoSEQ multiplex PCR. The top ten hold about 17% of the sample, which has nearly 95,000 clones, 82% seen once. The source material was peripheral blood, sampled after recovery from COVID-19. This TCR was sampled from a human donor who had recovered from COVID-19.

The CDR3 protein is CASSKQGGFDGYTF. In DNA, the CDR3 is TGTGCCAGCAGTAAACAGGGGGGATTTGACGGCTACACCTTC. The chain links TRBV6-5 to TRBJ1-2; 8 nucleotides align to TRBD1. Trimming cost V 5 bases and J 8 bases; bases outside gene matches: 10. Germline CDR1 and CDR2: MNHEY and SVGAGI. There are 14 residues in the CDR3.